The TCR beta chain under discussion was sequenced for a study of blood T cell repertoires in COVID-19 (dated by TCRdb to 2020 to 2021). In the study overall: Samples from collaborators originated in the United States, Italy and Spain and spanned both the acute and convalescent phases of COVID-19. The sample metadata nearly always contained a de-identified subject ID, COVID-19 status, age in years and sex. The material from the prospective study consisted of cDNA or gDNA derived from T cells, B-cell-depleted T cells, or PBMCs. The repertoires were released in a freely available public database meant as a resource for research on the immune response to SARS-CoV-2. HLA class I and class II types, where available, came from metadata supplied by the sample provider rather than from assay-based typing. Deeply sampled blood TCRbeta repertoires from subjects exposed to, actively infected with, or recovered from COVID-19 were included in the dataset. The samples were drawn from two sources: the first 160 participants of the ongoing ImmuneRACE study, and fewer than 1,500 subjects contributed by 6 global collaborators. The research as a whole found: Clinical and demographic metadata were provided uncurated, with the amount varying by source and participant.

Sequences KGHSH (CDR1) and LQKENI (CDR2) are obtained from the germline V gene. V was cut back by 5 bases and J by 5 bases, leaving a gap of 13 bases between them. From the cysteine up to the phenylalanine, the CDR3 has a length of 13 residues. Kept here is only the CDR3 DNA, which spans 39 bases and is read in frame from base 1. The immunoSEQ Assay, a bias-controlled multiplex PCR, was used to amplify TCRbeta CDR3 regions from genomic DNA. For the original study's pipeline: The number of nucleated cells in each sample was estimated by amplification of reference gene primers within the assay. Sequence reads were collapsed and filtered to measure the absolute abundance of every unique TCRbeta CDR3 rearrangement. For each sample, productive Simpson clonality was calculated as the square root of Simpson's diversity index across productive rearrangements. The table comes from immuneACCESS by way of TCRdb, which keeps in-frame sequences with V and J called. Part of the clones is missing from these tables; in studies checked, under half for an unresolved V gene and the rest for unknown reasons. The D gene and trimming were derived from the DNA, and the V and J assignments and clone size from that table. The sample profile shows more than 85,000 clones; 70% to 90% of them were found once. The ten most abundant clones make up less than 3.5% of the sample.

In the prospective study, participants were about 18 to 100 years old, resided in approximately 25 geographic areas of the United States, and were enrolled through a virtual design. In the prospective study, cohorts were assigned on the basis of participant-reported clinical history obtained from a screening survey and a study questionnaire. For ImmuneRACE Cohort 3, a participant was defined as recovered based on two consecutive negative NP/OP PCR tests, clearance by a healthcare professional, or resolution of symptoms. Mobile phlebotomists in the prospective study collected whole blood, serum and a nasopharyngeal or oropharyngeal swab from every participant. Prospective study participants could optionally give additional blood draws and questionnaires over an approximately two-month period. Before DNA extraction, blood samples from the prospective study were shipped at room temperature or frozen.

A word on this clone: Its cognate antigen has yet to be identified. No qualities accompany the bases; no much larger clone lies one base away.

The sample was PBMCs or T cells enriched from blood (not recorded which). The sequence was obtained from a woman in her forties or fifties who had recovered from COVID-19. This receptor chain uses TRBV18 and TRBJ2-7; tentative D gene TRBD1, with 5 bases matching. The DNA is TGTGCCAGCTCATCAACCCAGGGTAACGAGCAGTACTTC. Translated, it gives CASSSTQGNEQYF. With all but the CDR3 taken from the reference TRBV18 and TRBJ2-7 genes, the full variable domain is: NAGVMQNPRHLVRRRGQEARLRCSPMKGHSHVYWYRQLPEEGLKFMVYLQKENIIDESGMPKERFSAEFPKEGPSILRIQQVVRGDSAAYFCASSSTQGNEQYFGPGTRLTVT.